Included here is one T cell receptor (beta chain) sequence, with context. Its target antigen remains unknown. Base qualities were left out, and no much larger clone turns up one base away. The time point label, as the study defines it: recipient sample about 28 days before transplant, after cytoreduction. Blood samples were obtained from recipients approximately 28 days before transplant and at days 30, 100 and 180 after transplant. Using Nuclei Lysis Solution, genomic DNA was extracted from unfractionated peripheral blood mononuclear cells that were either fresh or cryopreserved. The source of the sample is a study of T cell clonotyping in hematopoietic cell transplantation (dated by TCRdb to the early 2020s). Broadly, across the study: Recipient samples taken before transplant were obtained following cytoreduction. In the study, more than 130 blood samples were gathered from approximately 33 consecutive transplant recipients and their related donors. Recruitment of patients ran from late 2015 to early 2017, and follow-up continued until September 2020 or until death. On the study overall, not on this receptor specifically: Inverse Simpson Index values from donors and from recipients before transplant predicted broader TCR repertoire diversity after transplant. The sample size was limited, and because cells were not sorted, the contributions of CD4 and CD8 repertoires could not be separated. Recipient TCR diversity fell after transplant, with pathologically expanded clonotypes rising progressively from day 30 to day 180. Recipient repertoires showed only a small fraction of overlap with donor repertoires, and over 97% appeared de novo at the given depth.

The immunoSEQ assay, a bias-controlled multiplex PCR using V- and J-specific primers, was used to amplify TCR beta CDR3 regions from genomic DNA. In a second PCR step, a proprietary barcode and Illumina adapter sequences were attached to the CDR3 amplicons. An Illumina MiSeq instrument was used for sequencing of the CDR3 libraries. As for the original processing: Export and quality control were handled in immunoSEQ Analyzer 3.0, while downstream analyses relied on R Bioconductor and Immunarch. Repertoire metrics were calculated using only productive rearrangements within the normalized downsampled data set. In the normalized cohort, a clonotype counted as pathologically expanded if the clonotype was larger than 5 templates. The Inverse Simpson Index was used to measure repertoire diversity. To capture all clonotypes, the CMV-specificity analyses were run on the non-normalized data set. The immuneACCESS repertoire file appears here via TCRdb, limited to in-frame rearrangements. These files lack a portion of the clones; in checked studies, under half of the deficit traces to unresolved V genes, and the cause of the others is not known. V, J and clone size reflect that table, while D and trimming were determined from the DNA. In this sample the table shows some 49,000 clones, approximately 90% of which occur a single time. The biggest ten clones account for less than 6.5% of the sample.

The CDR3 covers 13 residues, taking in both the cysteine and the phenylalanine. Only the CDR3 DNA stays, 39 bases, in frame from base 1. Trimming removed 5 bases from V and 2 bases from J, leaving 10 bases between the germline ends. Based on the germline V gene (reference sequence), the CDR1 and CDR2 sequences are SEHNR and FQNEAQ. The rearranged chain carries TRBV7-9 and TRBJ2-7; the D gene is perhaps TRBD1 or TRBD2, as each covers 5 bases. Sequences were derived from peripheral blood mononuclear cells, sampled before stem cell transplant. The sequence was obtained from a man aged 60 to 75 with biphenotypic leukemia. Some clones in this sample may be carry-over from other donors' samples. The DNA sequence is TGTGCCAGCAGCCAGGGAGCTGCCTACGAGCAGTACTTC. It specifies CASSQGAAYEQYF.